A selection of T cell receptor beta chains follows, all from one sample in a study of T cells after yellow fever vaccination. One entry per CDR3 protein, called by TCRdb with MiXCR from the 5' RACE reads. The sample comprises roughly 500,000 distinct CDR3 sequences, about 19% of which are singletons, and roughly an eighth rests with the top ten. The sequenced sample was PBMCs, obtained 15 days after the yellow fever booster vaccination. These TCRs come from a man aged 25 to 40 who received the YFV17D yellow fever vaccine. CDR3s leave out the opening cysteine and the closing phenylalanine or tryptophan. Only some rows state a clone size, as once, few, many or a class for expanded clones.

size,V,CDR3
NA,TRBV3-1,ASSQGDHQETQY
few,TRBV18,ASRPGVSYEQY
NA,TRBV29-1,SVEDPATGGLYAETQY
NA,TRBV5-6,ASHRGSSYNEQF
NA,TRBV6-1,ASSAGLASNEQF
few,TRBV7-2,ATREGSDNSPLH
NA,TRBV7-2,ASSSSIAGRTYEQY
NA,TRBV5-1,ASGREGVSTEAF
few,TRBV7-9,ASSLMASSGNTIY
NA,TRBV20-1,SANPGQPTYDNEQF
many,TRBV10-3,AIRGGEGGVTEAF
few,TRBV29-1,SDTEAF
few,TRBV6-2/TRBV6-3,ASSWPGLWNTEAF
many,TRBV7-2,ASSHGSTDTQY
few,TRBV5-4,ASSFFELADNEQF
few,TRBV7-2,ASRRGGSEETQY
few,TRBV6-2/TRBV6-3,ASRDREMMNTEAF
once,TRBV18,ASSGEVRNTGELF
few,TRBV20-1,SARWEDTQY
NA,TRBV10-3,AISESGSQETQY
NA,TRBV20-1,SASGLAFSYEQY
NA,TRBV29-1,SGGYRYEQY
many,TRBV7-2,ASSSGARETQY
few,TRBV11-2,ASSLGALTYNEQF
few,TRBV24-1,ATSVPLSGTSGAWRNIQY
NA,TRBV20-1,RAIGGADEQY
few,TRBV20-1,SARDPGGSVPDTQY
few,TRBV5-1,ASSRASGSLNEQF
NA,TRBV20-1,SARAGTSGSQGEF
NA,TRBV14,ASSLGAIYGYT
few,TRBV7-2,ASRLSGLYEQY
NA,TRBV19,ASSLRTSGTNEQF
NA,TRBV15,ATSKTSGSSYEQY
few,TRBV13,ASSSKLEHTDTQY
few,TRBV4-1,ASSQDRGDRTGQRITDTQY
NA,TRBV9,ASSFPGPGETQY
NA,TRBV10-2,ATDGRTSYGYT
NA,TRBV12-3/TRBV12-4,ASSPERGSYEQY
NA,TRBV7-8,ASSLDNYYEQY
few,TRBV4-1,ASSRIHRFREGDGYT
NA,TRBV19,ASSIDRAPNTEAF
NA,TRBV5-1,ASSVQSGTTDTQY
few,TRBV4-3,ASSQEVDVEQY
NA,TRBV6-1,ASNTETSLDNEQF
NA,TRBV5-1,ASSTPTDYNEQF
few,TRBV9,ASSVAGSISYEQY
NA,TRBV19,ASLHGYTQY
few,TRBV11-2,ASSLVTNEKLF